The T cell receptor (beta chain) described here comes from a study of T cell changes during pregnancy in multiple sclerosis. Germline V CDR1 and CDR2: LNHDA, SQIVND (reference sequence). CDR3 size: 13 residues. Trimming removed 2 bases at V and 4 bases at J, with 8 bases between. Clones were sequenced by immunoSEQ multiplex PCR, and TCRdb holds only the in-frame ones, with some missing. Altogether roughly 39,000 clones are present, about 93% being singletons, with the ten largest covering approximately 0.35%. The specimen comprised CD4+ T cells from peripheral blood mononuclear cells, sampled after pregnancy. The sequence came from a female donor in good health, enrolled as a control in a pregnancy study. The chain links TRBV19 to TRBJ1-1, with TRBD1 as a possible D gene (5 bases). CDR3 DNA: TGTGCCAGTAGTATATTGGGGGGCACTGAAGCTTTCTTT. Amino acid sequence: CASSILGGTEAFF.